The sequence of this T cell receptor (beta chain) was determined in a study of blood T cell repertoires in COVID-19. For the study at large: T cells, B-cell-depleted T cells, or PBMCs supplied cDNA or gDNA.

Participant age was about 18 to 89 years, and participants resided in fewer than 30 US areas. Donors in Cohort 3 who had recovered were those with two negative PCRs, healthcare professional clearance, or resolution of their symptoms. V was shortened by 2 bases and J by 2 bases, with 13 bases between the two germline ends. Germline V gene data show CDR1 as SGHNT and CDR2 as YYREEE (reference sequence). This CDR3 contains 15 residues. As handled by the study authors: Reference gene primer amplification in the assay estimated nucleated cell counts. TCRdb keeps only in-frame clones here, not all; method: immunoSEQ multiplex PCR. V and J calls and clone size are as listed in that table; D and trimming were resolved from the DNA. This sample carries a few hundred thousand clones, roughly 88% of them seen once, and the ten largest clones take around 1.8%.

The J gene is TRBJ1-1, the V gene TRBV5-4; the D is unclear. The clonotype was recovered from a woman aged 45-65 years who had recovered from COVID-19. The sequencing input was PBMCs or T cells enriched from blood (not recorded which). This CDR3 reads CASSFGSSSNTEAFF. CDR3 sequence (DNA): TGTGCCAGCAGCTTTGGTAGTAGCAGTAACACTGAAGCTTTCTTT.